The entry below gives a single T cell receptor beta chain sequence along with its context. The antigen is not known. Generated by immunoSEQ multiplex PCR, the TCRdb table keeps only in-frame clones and is missing some. This table has 100,000 to 150,000 clones, approximately 92% appearing once. These data are taken from a study of T cell responses to AZD1222 COVID-19 vaccine. Study-level results: Among the donors, most were white British and more were female, and clonal diversity was possibly underestimated. Spike-specific TCR repertoires showed rising breadth and depth after two AZD1222 doses.

Germline CDR1 KGHSH, CDR2 LQKENI. The CDR3 runs to 12 residues. Trimming took off 3 bases at V and 3 bases at J, with 5 bases between the two ends. J is TRBJ1-1 and V is TRBV18, with D uncertain. The sequence was obtained from an adult who received the AZD1222 COVID-19 vaccine. Specimen: peripheral blood, collected 28 days after the second AZD1222 dose. Here the CDR3 DNA reads TGTGCCAGCTCACCCGAGTACACTGAAGCTTTCTTT. It encodes CASSPEYTEAFF. Looking up the rest from reference TRBV18 and TRBJ1-1 gives the full variable domain: NAGVMQNPRHLVRRRGQEARLRCSPMKGHSHVYWYRQLPEEGLKFMVYLQKENIIDESGMPKERFSAEFPKEGPSILRIQQVVRGDSAAYFCASSPEYTEAFFGQGTRLTVV.